This T cell receptor beta chain came from a study of T cell repertoires in cytomegalovirus infection. The V and J ends lost 2 bases and 7 bases respectively, with 6 bases between them. Germline V gene lookup returns CDR1 MNHEY and CDR2 SMNVEV (reference sequence). This CDR3 contains 12 residues. Study-wide points: Cumulative frequency (of public TCR beta family members) identified carriers of CMV plus the relevant HLA.

Many counts were recorded for this clonotype. What it binds is unknown. TCRdb re-derived calls from the reads in MiXCR, one entry per CDR3 protein. The repertoire includes fewer than 900,000 distinct CDR3 sequences, 25% to 30% of them detected once, and around 13% sits in the top ten. The input for sequencing was cultured CD8+ T cells from PBMCs, taken from culture after CMV antigen stimulation. The genes are TRBV27 and TRBJ2-1; D is ambiguous. This TCR was sampled from a human donor in good health (CMV status not recorded). Some clones in this sample may be carry-over from other donors' samples. The CDR3 protein is CASSLNGNEQFF. The CDR3 DNA reads as TGTGCCAGCAGTTTAAATGGGAATGAGCAGTTCTTC.